Presented here are 26 T cell receptor beta chains from one specimen sequenced in a study of CD8+ T cells in alopecia areata. Extracted RNA was reverse transcribed, and the resulting cDNA served as sequencing template. Some clones are missing from TCRdb's copy, which holds only in-frame ones; the method was immunoSEQ multiplex PCR. Of some 51,000 clones listed, around 96% are singletons. The sample was CD8+ T cells sorted from blood, taken at week 0. The receptors originated from a human donor with alopecia areata.

The genes are TRBV12-5 and TRBJ2-7; 12 nucleotides align to TRBD2. This CDR3 is 18 amino acids long. J was trimmed by 2 bases and V by 3 bases; bases with no gene match: 11. Germline loops: CDR1 LGHNT, CDR2 FRNRAP. The CDR3 DNA reads as TGTGCTAGTGGTTTCTCCCTGGCGACTAGCGGGAGCACCTACGAGCAGTACTTC. Its translation is CASGFSLATSGSTYEQYF.

Of note for this clone: One end of the junction fails to match germline, which may point to a read error. This chain links TRBV6-5 with TRBJ2-7; no definite D call. This CDR3 is built from 13 residues. Germline V gives CDR1 MNHEY, CDR2 SVGAGI. As DNA, the CDR3 is TGTGCCATCAGTGATTCTTCCGTTTTTGAGCAGTACTTC. Protein: CAISDSSVFEQYF.

This sequence joins TRBV10-3 and TRBJ2-7; 7 positions match TRBD2. J gave up 6 bases and V 3 bases, and 2 bases lay outside the gene matches. The germline V gene encodes CDR1 ENHRY and CDR2 SYGVKD. This CDR3 contains 12 residues. The CDR3 loop reads CAISDGGGEQYF. The CDR3, as DNA: TGTGCCATCAGTGACGGCGGGGGCGAGCAGTACTTC.

The gene calls are TRBV7-2 and TRBJ2-7; D may be TRBD2 (6 bases). Germline V gene lookup returns CDR1 SGHTA and CDR2 FQGNSA. The CDR3 is made up of 14 amino acids. With 3 bases removed from V and 0 bases from J, the gap between germline ends came to 9 bases. For the CDR3, the DNA is TGTGCCAGCAGCTTTTGGGGGGACTCCTACGAGCAGTACTTC. It encodes CASSFWGDSYEQYF.

The CDR3 region has the DNA TGTGCTAGTGGTCGACAGTTCGATGAGCAGTTCTTC. This gives the protein CASGRQFDEQFF. V usage is TRBV12-5 and J usage is TRBJ2-1; weak D call: TRBD1 (5 bases). The CDR3 loop spans 12 amino acids. Germline V gene data show CDR1 as LGHNT and CDR2 as FRNRAP. V dropped 5 bases and J dropped 8 bases, with 10 bases sitting between them. Filled out from reference TRBV12-5 and TRBJ2-1, the complete variable domain reads DARVTQTPRHKVTEMGQEVTMRCQPILGHNTVFWYRQTMMQGLELLAYFRNRAPLDDSGMPKDRFSAEMPDATLATLKIQPSEPRDSAVYFCASGRQFDEQFFGPGTRLTVL.

The rearrangement joins TRBV5-6 to TRBJ1-2; D call uncertain. In germline, CDR1 is SGHDT, CDR2 YYEEEE. Trimming removed 4 bases from V and 4 bases from J, with 14 bases in between. This CDR3 spans 14 amino acids. CDR3 region: CASSAGRQLYGYTF. CDR3 nucleotide sequence: TGTGCCAGCAGCGCTGGACGGCAGCTCTATGGCTACACCTTC.

The chain is built from TRBV20-1 and TRBJ1-1; D is unclear. The CDR3 is 11 amino acids. V gave up 5 bases and J gave up 2 bases, with 6 bases separating them. Germline V lookup: CDR1 DFQATT, CDR2 SNEGSKA (reference sequence). CDR3 sequence (DNA): TGCAGTGCTGAGTATAACACTGAAGCTTTCTTT. Its protein is CSAEYNTEAFF.

The chain combines TRBV11-2 with TRBJ2-4, with D perhaps TRBD1 (6 bases). Trimming left V 4 bases short and J 15 bases short, with 13 bases between. In germline, CDR1 is SGHAT, CDR2 FQNNGV. The CDR3 covers 11 residues. CDR3 coding DNA: TGTGCCAGCAGCTCCGGGACATTCTTGTACTTC. This encodes CASSSGTFLYF.

The rearrangement uses TRBV4-3 and TRBJ2-7, with 8 bases matching TRBD2. This CDR3 has 15 residues. After removal of 0 bases from V and 1 base from J, the junction contained 2 bases not matched to a gene. The germline V gene encodes CDR1 LGHNA and CDR2 YSLEER. In DNA, the CDR3 is TGCGCCAGCAGCCAAGATTCTAGCGGGTCCTACGAGCAGTACTTC. Its protein is CASSQDSSGSYEQYF.

Details on this clone: A read error may account for a junction end that differs from germline. The chain combines TRBV2 with TRBJ2-1; weak D call: TRBD2 (7 bases). Per germline, CDR1 SNHLY and CDR2 FYNNEI. CDR3 size: 12 residues. The CDR3 protein is CWAGDNYNEQFF. CDR3 nucleotide sequence: TGCTGGGCGGGGGACAACTACAATGAGCAGTTCTTC.

V and J are TRBV5-4 and TRBJ2-7, with D perhaps matching TRBD2 (6 bases). V gave up 2 bases and J gave up 4 bases, with 13 bases separating them. Germline loops: CDR1 SGHNT, CDR2 YYREEE (reference sequence). The CDR3 extends over 14 amino acids. The CDR3: CASSFSGLRYEQYF. In nucleotides, the CDR3 is TGTGCCAGCAGCTTTAGCGGTCTACGGTACGAGCAGTACTTC.

The gene calls are TRBV4-2 and TRBJ2-7, with a possible D match to TRBD1 (5 bases). This CDR3 is built from 15 residues. Germline loops: CDR1 LGHNA, CDR2 YNFKEQ. The V end lost 0 bases, the J end lost 5 bases, and 14 bases lay between the germline ends. This CDR3 is CASSQDPGWANEQYF. The CDR3 DNA reads as TGTGCCAGCAGCCAAGACCCAGGGTGGGCAAACGAGCAGTACTTC.

This clone occurred once. This chain uses TRBV27 with TRBJ2-7; TRBD1 matches at 8 bases. Germline CDR1 is MNHEY and CDR2 is SMNVEV (reference sequence). V shed 5 bases, J shed 0 bases, and the junction held 6 bases outside the gene matches. CDR3 length: 15 residues. CDR3 amino acids: CASSPDRARSYEQYF. The CDR3 region has the DNA TGTGCCAGCAGTCCGGACAGGGCACGCTCCTACGAGCAGTACTTC.

This clone appeared a single time. The rearrangement uses TRBV27 and TRBJ2-5; a weak D match, TRBD2 (6 bases). The J call may not be correct, given that the DNA end is closer to TRBJ2-7. Per germline, CDR1 MNHEY and CDR2 SMNVEV (reference sequence). CDR3 length equals 13 residues. CDR3: CASSLGGLGEQYF. Written as DNA, the CDR3 is TGTGCCAGCAGTTTGGGGGGTTTGGGCGAGCAGTACTTC.

This clone was found once. The gene calls are TRBV4-1 and TRBJ2-5, with 7 bases identical to TRBD2. Unmatched junction bases numbered 11, after V lost 0 bases and J lost 7 bases. This CDR3 region has 16 residues. Per the germline V gene, CDR1 is MGHRA and CDR2 is YSYEKL. Here the CDR3 reads CASSQELSDPGGTQYF. CDR3 sequence (DNA): TGCGCCAGCAGCCAAGAGTTGTCCGATCCGGGAGGGACCCAGTACTTC.

The V and J genes are TRBV27 and TRBJ2-1, with TRBD2 identical over 7 bases. Germline V lookup: CDR1 MNHEY, CDR2 SMNVEV (reference sequence). V lost 0 bases to trimming and J lost 2 bases; unmatched junction nucleotides: 7. This CDR3 spans 17 amino acids. CDR3 amino acids: CASSLSASGEAYNEQFF. The CDR3 DNA is TGTGCCAGCAGTTTATCAGCCAGCGGGGAGGCCTACAATGAGCAGTTCTTC.

The rearrangement links TRBV27 to TRBJ2-1, with 9 bases that match TRBD2. This CDR3 has 16 residues. Losses at the gene ends were 5 bases for V and 4 bases for J; bases not matched to a gene: 9. Germline CDR1 MNHEY, CDR2 SMNVEV (reference sequence). CDR3 region: CASSPRAGGPYNEQFF. DNA for the CDR3: TGTGCCAGCAGTCCCCGGGCGGGGGGGCCGTACAATGAGCAGTTCTTC.

The genes are TRBV4-2 and TRBJ2-3, with D possibly being TRBD2 (6 bases). Trimming shortened V by 4 bases and J by 0 bases, and 14 bases separated the two germline ends. Germline lookup yields CDR1 LGHNA and CDR2 YNFKEQ. The length of the CDR3 is 16 residues. DNA of the CDR3: TGTGCCAGCAGCCCGAGGTCGGGGGTTAGCACAGATACGCAGTATTTT. Protein sequence: CASSPRSGVSTDTQYF.

The table lists this clone with a count of one. The chain is built from TRBV9 and TRBJ2-1; tentatively, D is TRBD1 or TRBD2 (6 bases each). The CDR3 sequence is 15 residues long. Trimming cost V 3 bases and J 5 bases, with 15 bases left between them. CDR1 is SGDLS, CDR2 YYNGEE, per germline. CDR3 bases: TGTGCCAGCAGCGGCCGAGAGGGGGGAAACAATGAGCAGTTCTTC. Translated, it gives CASSGREGGNNEQFF.

V is TRBV6-5 and J is TRBJ2-7; D may be TRBD1 (6 bases). Germline V gene data show CDR1 as MNHEY and CDR2 as SVGAGI. The CDR3 consists of 13 residues. The germline V and J ends were trimmed by 2 bases and 4 bases, with 9 bases remaining between them. The CDR3 nucleotides are TGTGCCAGCAGTTACGCGGACAGTTACGAGCAGTACTTC. Its protein product is CASSYADSYEQYF.

This clone was picked up a small number of times. The V call is TRBV6-5, the J call TRBJ1-2, with TRBD1 matching over 10 bases. Losses at the gene ends were 2 bases for V and 3 bases for J; bases not matched to a gene: 3. Germline V lookup: CDR1 MNHEY, CDR2 SVGAGI. The CDR3 is 15 residues long. The CDR3 loop is CASSYGTGDDYGYTF. For the CDR3, the DNA is TGTGCCAGCAGTTACGGGACAGGGGATGACTATGGCTACACCTTC.

The V gene is TRBV27, the J gene TRBJ1-6; D perhaps matches TRBD1 (6 bases). The length of the CDR3 is 16 residues. V lost 4 bases to trimming and J lost 7 bases, with 17 bases between them. Germline CDR1 is MNHEY and CDR2 is SMNVEV (reference sequence). The CDR3 sequence: CASSSPNRERNSPLHF. CDR3 in DNA: TGTGCCAGCAGTTCTCCTAACAGGGAGAGAAATTCACCCCTCCACTTT.

The chain recombines TRBV4-1 with TRBJ2-5; maybe TRBD1 (6 bases). The V gene lost 4 bases and the J gene lost 5 bases, with 20 bases spanning the gap. Germline assignment: CDR1 MGHRA and CDR2 YSYEKL. This CDR3 spans 16 amino acids. The CDR3 loop is CASSRPSGTTGETQYF. DNA for the CDR3: TGCGCCAGCAGCCGCCCTTCCGGGACAACTGGGGAGACCCAGTACTTC.

V and J are TRBV10-3 and TRBJ2-7; D possibly uses TRBD1 or TRBD2 (5 bases each). V was pared by 7 bases and J by 4 bases, with 17 bases between. Looked up from germline, CDR1 is ENHRY and CDR2 is SYGVKD. The CDR3 is made up of 14 amino acids. CDR3 loop: CAINSGTNLYEQYF. The CDR3 DNA reads as TGTGCCATCAATTCCGGGACGAATCTATACGAGCAGTACTTC.

The chain joins TRBV19 to TRBJ2-3; 8 nucleotides agree with TRBD2. This CDR3 is 13 amino acids long. V gave up 6 bases and J gave up 6 bases; unmatched junction bases: 5. Germline V gives CDR1 LNHDA, CDR2 SQIVND (reference sequence). The CDR3 loop reads CASSGGVTDTQYF. CDR3 bases: TGTGCCAGTAGCGGGGGGGTGACCGATACGCAGTATTTT.

Only one count was recorded for this clone. The rearrangement links TRBV4-3 to TRBJ2-7; TRBD1 agrees at 8 bases. Losses at the gene ends were 4 bases for V and 4 bases for J; bases not matched to a gene: 6. Germline CDR1 is LGHNA and CDR2 is YSLEER. This CDR3 has 14 residues. The CDR3 loop is CASSPGTGLYEQYF. Written as DNA, the CDR3 is TGCGCCAGCAGCCCCGGGACAGGTTTATACGAGCAGTACTTC.